This T cell receptor (beta chain) was recovered during a study of blood T cell repertoires in COVID-19. This clone is a singleton in its sample. Assay used: immunoSEQ multiplex PCR; TCRdb lists only in-frame clones, some missing. Among 190,000 or so clones listed, 84% were seen once. Recovered status in Cohort 3 required two negative PCRs, clearance, or symptom resolution. The CDR3 is 15 residues long. V trimming: 2 bases; J trimming: 7 bases; junction bases outside the gene matches: 7. Germline V lookup: CDR1 SGHRS, CDR2 YFSETQ. This chain links TRBV5-1 with TRBJ2-1; 9 bases are shared with TRBD2. This TCR was sampled from a man aged 40-49 years who had recovered from COVID-19. Sequenced sample: PBMCs or T cells enriched from blood (not recorded which). DNA for the CDR3: TGCGCCAGCAGCTTTTCGCGGGGGGGATATAATGAGCAGTTCTTC. This codes for CASSFSRGGYNEQFF.